The sequence of this T cell receptor beta chain was determined in a study of lymphopenia after photon versus proton radiotherapy. Regarding the study as a whole: After lymphocyte nadir, photon-treated repertoires showed oligoclonal expansion, especially CD8+ Temra. Proton therapy kept repertoires fairly stable, unlike photons, which gained effector/memory cells. In patients who died, overall survival fell as post-nadir TCR diversity dropped more.

Details on this clone: What it binds is unknown.

V shed 1 base and J shed 4 bases, with 16 bases lying between them. Germline loops: CDR1 MGHDK, CDR2 SYGVNS. There are 16 residues in the CDR3. Here immunoSEQ multiplex PCR was the method, and the copy in TCRdb shows in-frame clones only, minus some. Among approximately 160,000 clones listed, approximately 91% were seen once. The sequence derives from a man aged 50 or older with gastric cancer. The chain joins TRBV25-1 to TRBJ2-5; D is tentatively TRBD1 or TRBD2 (6 bases each). The specimen was peripheral blood, collected from a patient treated with photon-based radiotherapy. CDR3 amino acids: CASSEFGRGGRETQYF. The CDR3 DNA sequence: TGTGCCAGCAGTGAATTTGGCAGGGGAGGACGAGAGACCCAGTACTTC. The full variable domain, completed using reference TRBV25-1 and TRBJ2-5, is EADIYQTPRYLVIGTGKKITLECSQTMGHDKMYWYQQDPGMELHLIHYSYGVNSTEKGDLSSESTVSRIRTEHFPLTLESARPSHTSQYLCASSEFGRGGRETQYFGPGTRLLVL.